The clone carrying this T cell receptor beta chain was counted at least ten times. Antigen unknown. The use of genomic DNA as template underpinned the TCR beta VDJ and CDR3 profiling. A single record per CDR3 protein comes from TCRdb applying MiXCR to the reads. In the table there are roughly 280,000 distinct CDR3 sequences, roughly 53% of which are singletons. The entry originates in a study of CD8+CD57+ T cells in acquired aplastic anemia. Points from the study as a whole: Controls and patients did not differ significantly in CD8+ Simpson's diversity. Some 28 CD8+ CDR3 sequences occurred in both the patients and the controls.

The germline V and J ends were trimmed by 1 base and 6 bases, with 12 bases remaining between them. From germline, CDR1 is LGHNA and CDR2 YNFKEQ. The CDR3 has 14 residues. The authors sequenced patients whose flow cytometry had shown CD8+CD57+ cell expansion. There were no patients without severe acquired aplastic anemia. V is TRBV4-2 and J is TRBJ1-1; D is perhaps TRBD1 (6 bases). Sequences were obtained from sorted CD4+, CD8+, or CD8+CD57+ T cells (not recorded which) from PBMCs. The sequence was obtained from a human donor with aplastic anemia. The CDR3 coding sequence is TGTGCCAGCAGCCAAGCGGACAGCGAGGCTGAAGCTTTCTTT. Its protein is CASSQADSEAEAFF.